The 25 T cell receptor beta chains in this list originate from one sample, sequenced in a study of blood T cell repertoires in COVID-19. Clones were read by immunoSEQ multiplex PCR, and TCRdb kept only the in-frame ones, dropping some. The repertoire holds approximately 120,000 clones, with over 75% as singletons. The material sequenced was peripheral blood. These receptor sequences come from a woman aged 50 to 60 with acute or convalescent COVID-19.

V usage is TRBV5-4 and J usage is TRBJ2-3; 10 nucleotides line up with TRBD2. With V trimmed by 5 bases and J by 4 bases, 7 bases remained unmatched. The germline gives CDR1 SGHNT, CDR2 YYREEE (reference sequence). The CDR3 loop spans 15 amino acids. CDR3 coding DNA: TGTGCCAGCAGTGACCCTAGCGGGGGTGCAGATACGCAGTATTTT. Its translation: CASSDPSGGADTQYF. The variable domain in full, with the rest retrieved from reference TRBV5-4 and TRBJ2-3, is ETGVTQSPTHLIKTRGQQVTLRCSSQSGHNTVSWYQQALGQGPQFIFQYYREEENGRGNFPPRFSGLQFPNYSSELNVNALELDDSALYLCASSDPSGGADTQYFGPGTRLTVL.

This chain links TRBV14 with TRBJ1-6; D is unresolved. Per germline, CDR1 SGHDN and CDR2 FVKESK. The CDR3 has 13 amino acids. Trimming cost V 4 bases and J 9 bases, with 10 bases left between them. The CDR3 bases are TGTGCCAGCAGCCCCCCTGGGAGTTCACCCCTCCACTTT. This codes for CASSPPGSSPLHF.

The V and J genes are TRBV14 and TRBJ2-1; D not certain. The CDR3 consists of 14 residues. The V gene lost 1 base and the J gene lost 4 bases, with 8 bases spanning the gap. Germline lookup yields CDR1 SGHDN and CDR2 FVKESK. The CDR3 sequence is CASSQVADYNEQFF. In DNA, the CDR3 is TGTGCCAGCAGCCAAGTCGCGGATTACAATGAGCAGTTCTTC.

In its sample, this clone was seen many times. The chain combines TRBV5-4 with TRBJ2-7; tentatively, D is TRBD1 (5 bases). The CDR3 runs to 17 residues. Germline CDR1 reads SGHNT; CDR2 reads YYREEE (reference sequence). Trimming took 4 bases from V and 4 from J, leaving 24 bases between them. CDR3 in DNA: TGTGCCAGCAGCCCCACCCCAGGGCTCAGCTCCCCGTACGAGCAGTACTTC. This encodes CASSPTPGLSSPYEQYF.

V is TRBV28 and J is TRBJ1-1; TRBD1 might be the D (6 bases). CDR1 is MDHEN and CDR2 is SYDVKM in the germline V gene. The ends were cut back, 4 bases at V and 5 bases at J, with 14 bases in the middle. CDR3 length: 14 residues. Here the CDR3 reads CASSYWKGTTEAFF. The DNA for the CDR3 is TGTGCCAGCAGTTATTGGAAGGGGACAACTGAAGCTTTCTTT.

This chain uses TRBV19 with TRBJ2-7; 7 nucleotides match TRBD1. Trimming removed 4 bases from V and 2 bases from J; junction bases left unmatched: 8. The CDR3 loop spans 15 amino acids. CDR1 is LNHDA, CDR2 SQIVND, per germline (reference sequence). The CDR3 protein is CASSTTGNGPYEQYF. In nucleotides, the CDR3 is TGTGCCAGTAGTACGACAGGGAATGGCCCCTACGAGCAGTACTTC.

This clone occurred a few times. The chain employs TRBV5-1 and TRBJ2-3, with 10 positions matching TRBD1. V shed 4 bases and J 3 bases; nucleotides not matched to a gene: 11. This CDR3 is 17 amino acids long. The germline V gene encodes CDR1 SGHRS and CDR2 YFSETQ. The CDR3 region has the DNA TGCGCCAGCAGCCGGGAGGGACAGGGGATCGGGACAGATACGCAGTATTTT. Protein sequence: CASSREGQGIGTDTQYF.

The chain combines TRBV12-3 or TRBV12-4 with TRBJ1-1, with D hard to call. This CDR3 has 13 amino acids. Trimming stripped 7 bases from V and 1 base from J, with 10 bases between. CDR3 amino acids: CASTQDSNTEAFF. CDR3 DNA sequence: TGTGCCAGCACCCAAGACTCGAACACTGAAGCTTTCTTT.

This clone was seen more than once but under ten times. The chain couples TRBV18 to TRBJ1-2; 7 bases agree with TRBD1. The CDR3 runs to 13 residues. The trim removed 4 bases at V and 6 bases at J, leaving 5 bases unmatched. In germline, CDR1 is KGHSH, CDR2 LQKENI. CDR3 nucleotide sequence: TGTGCCAGCTCACTCCCAGGGGGTGATGGCTACACCTTC. This translates into CASSLPGGDGYTF.

The chain uses TRBV18 and TRBJ2-1, with a tentative D call TRBD2 (6 bases). Germline CDR1 and CDR2: KGHSH and LQKENI. The CDR3 consists of 16 residues. The V and J ends lost 0 bases and 9 bases respectively, with 18 bases between them. CDR3 bases: TGTGCCAGCTCACCACCAGGGCTCCCCCTCGGGAGTGAGCAGTTCTTC. This translates into CASSPPGLPLGSEQFF.

The rearrangement joins TRBV18 to TRBJ2-5; tentatively, D is TRBD1 (5 bases). CDR1 and CDR2 from the germline V gene are KGHSH and LQKENI. V was trimmed by 2 bases and J by 5 bases, leaving 12 bases between them. The CDR3 covers 14 residues. The CDR3 DNA sequence: TGTGCCAGCTCACCAGGAGTCAGGGTTGAGACCCAGTACTTC. It is translated as CASSPGVRVETQYF.

The chain links TRBV7-2 to TRBJ2-1; 8 bases align to TRBD2. This CDR3 region has 14 residues. Per the germline V gene, CDR1 is SGHTA and CDR2 is FQGNSA. V gave up 7 bases and J gave up 6 bases; unmatched junction bases: 8. CDR3 protein: CASTIAGLVNEQFF. For the CDR3, the DNA is TGTGCCAGCACCATTGCGGGACTAGTCAATGAGCAGTTCTTC.

The chain employs TRBV6-5 and TRBJ1-1; TRBD1 matches at 7 bases. The germline V gene encodes CDR1 MNHEY and CDR2 SVGAGI. The CDR3 totals 15 residues. V dropped 3 bases and J dropped 5; count of bases not matched to a gene: 9. The CDR3 reads CASSYYRQGGTEAFF. CDR3 DNA: TGTGCCAGCAGTTATTATCGACAGGGCGGGACTGAAGCTTTCTTT.

CDR3 bases: TGTGCCACCAGTGATGACAGGGAAACTGAAGCTTTCTTT. Its protein product is CATSDDRETEAFF. This rearrangement joins TRBV24-1 to TRBJ1-1, with 7 bases lining up with TRBD1. The ends lost 3 bases at V and 5 bases at J; junction bases unmatched: 2. Germline CDR1 and CDR2: KGHDR and SFDVKD. The CDR3 covers 13 residues.

The genes are TRBV6-5 and TRBJ2-1, with D unclear. The CDR3 has 15 amino acids. With 5 bases removed from V and 0 bases from J, the gap between germline ends came to 11 bases. CDR1 is MNHEY and CDR2 is SVGAGI in the germline V gene. The CDR3 DNA sequence: TGTGCCAGCAGTCCCAAGCCGAGCTCCTACAATGAGCAGTTCTTC. Residues: CASSPKPSSYNEQFF.

About this clone itself: The junction differs from germline at one of its ends, possibly a read error. The V gene is TRBV19, the J gene TRBJ1-4; D is undetermined. The CDR3 is made up of 15 amino acids. The V gene's germline CDR1 is LNHDA and CDR2 SQIVND (reference sequence). The CDR3 region is CASSLGGRAKEKLFF. The CDR3 region has the DNA TGTGCCAGTAGTTTGGGAGGCCGCGCTAAGGAAAAACTGTTTTTT.

The rearrangement links TRBV7-9 to TRBJ2-1; D unresolved. The CDR3 consists of 13 residues. Germline lookup yields CDR1 SEHNR and CDR2 FQNEAQ (reference sequence). V was cut by 3 bases and J by 5 bases, with 8 bases left in between. CDR3 loop: CASSLSLNNEQFF. The CDR3 DNA is TGTGCCAGCAGCTTGTCCCTAAACAATGAGCAGTTCTTC.

V and J are TRBV19 and TRBJ2-1; 10 bases agree with TRBD2. The CDR3 has 15 residues. Germline V gives CDR1 LNHDA, CDR2 SQIVND (reference sequence). V lost 8 bases and J lost 9; bases outside the gene matches: 13. This CDR3 reads CASSYRSGGAGEQFF. The DNA for the CDR3 is TGTGCCAGTTCCTATCGCAGCGGGGGGGCCGGTGAGCAGTTCTTC. Looking up the rest from reference TRBV19 and TRBJ2-1 gives the full variable domain: DGGITQSPKYLFRKEGQNVTLSCEQNLNHDAMYWYRQDPGQGLRLIYYSQIVNDFQKGDIAEGYSVSREKKESFPLTVTSAQKNPTAFYLCASSYRSGGAGEQFFGPGTRLTVL.

The chain employs TRBV5-1 and TRBJ2-5; TRBD2 is a possible D gene (6 bases). CDR3 length: 15 residues. Trimming took off 0 bases at V and 4 bases at J, with 13 bases between the two ends. From germline, CDR1 is SGHRS and CDR2 YFSETQ. The CDR3, as DNA: TGCGCCAGCAGCTTGGGCAGGCTGGGGGGAGAGACCCAGTACTTC. Protein product: CASSLGRLGGETQYF.

The J gene is TRBJ1-1, the V gene TRBV5-1; D not certain. This CDR3 region has 13 residues. From germline, CDR1 is SGHRS and CDR2 YFSETQ. Trimming took 4 bases from V and 0 from J, leaving 7 bases between them. The CDR3 reads CASSPEMNTEAFF. The CDR3 DNA reads as TGCGCCAGCAGCCCAGAAATGAACACTGAAGCTTTCTTT.

This chain connects TRBV7-2 to TRBJ2-3, with TRBD2 matching 11 bases. After removal of 3 bases from V and 0 bases from J, the junction contained 8 bases not matched to a gene. The length of the CDR3 is 18 residues. Germline loops: CDR1 SGHTA, CDR2 FQGNSA. CDR3 region: CASSLSLAGGYSTDTQYF. CDR3 nucleotide sequence: TGTGCCAGCAGCTTGAGTCTAGCGGGGGGTTATAGCACAGATACGCAGTATTTT.

The rearrangement joins TRBV2 to TRBJ2-3; 10 nucleotides align to TRBD2. Germline assignment: CDR1 SNHLY and CDR2 FYNNEI. This CDR3 comprises 15 residues. J lost 5 bases, V lost 3 bases, and 5 bases had no gene match. This CDR3 reads CASSEERGGGDTQYF. CDR3 nucleotide sequence: TGTGCCAGCAGTGAGGAGCGGGGGGGCGGAGATACGCAGTATTTT.

The chain combines TRBV5-1 with TRBJ2-3; 8 bases align to TRBD2. The J segment lost 2 bases and the V segment lost 3 bases, leaving 8 bases of the junction unmatched. This CDR3 has 16 residues. Germline values: CDR1 SGHRS, CDR2 YFSETQ. The DNA of the CDR3 is TGCGCCAGCAGCTCCGGGGGAGCGGGGGTCACAGATACGCAGTATTTT. It specifies CASSSGGAGVTDTQYF.

This sequence joins TRBV11-2 and TRBJ1-3, with 7 bases fitting TRBD1. Trimming cost V 5 bases and J 7 bases; bases outside gene matches: 14. Germline CDR1 SGHAT, CDR2 FQNNGV. The CDR3 runs to 16 residues. The chain's CDR3 is CASSRGQGERANTIYF. The CDR3 coding sequence is TGTGCCAGCAGCAGGGGGCAGGGTGAGAGGGCCAACACCATATATTTT.

This sequence joins TRBV11-2 and TRBJ2-2, with 7 bases aligning to TRBD2. The CDR3 totals 15 residues. V lost 5 bases to trimming and J lost 7 bases; unmatched junction nucleotides: 10. Germline V gene lookup returns CDR1 SGHAT and CDR2 FQNNGV. The CDR3 reads CASSISGELGGELFF. The CDR3 DNA reads TGTGCCAGCAGCATCAGCGGGGAGTTGGGCGGGGAGCTGTTTTTT.